This paragraph reports one T cell receptor beta chain. Original methodology: Amplification from reference gene primers served as the basis for estimated nucleated cell counts. Sequencing was performed with immunoSEQ multiplex PCR; in TCRdb, only in-frame clones are kept and a portion is missing. The V and J calls and clone size come from that table; D and trimming were worked out from the DNA. The table has some 31,000 clones, over 90% seen once; the top ten hold more than 4%. This sample is drawn from a study of blood T cell repertoires in COVID-19. Study at large: The study drew acute and convalescent COVID-19 samples from the United States, Italy and Spain. Sample material is recorded as cDNA or gDNA derived from T cells, B-cell-depleted T cells, or PBMCs.

The sequence was obtained from a human donor in a cohort sampled during active COVID-19. Sequenced sample: peripheral blood.

This CDR3 is CASSYSGGRYNEQFF. As DNA, the CDR3 is TGTGCCAGCAGTTACTCTGGCGGGAGGTACAATGAGCAGTTCTTC. The chain employs TRBV6-6 and TRBJ2-1, with 8 bases aligning to TRBD2. Per the germline V gene, CDR1 is MNHNY and CDR2 is SVGAGI (reference sequence). This CDR3 comprises 15 residues. The V segment lost 0 bases and the J segment 4 bases; nucleotides outside the gene matches: 2.